Presented here are 22 T cell receptor beta chains from one specimen sequenced in a study of human T cells and chemical hapten exposure. Time point denoted: patch test 2, 6 weeks after DPC sensitization. Described treatment: therapeutic diphenylcyclopropenone sensitization with weekly scalp DPC. TCRdb re-called the RACE reads with MiXCR, one entry per CDR3 protein. The table includes 35,000 to 45,000 distinct CDR3 sequences, just under 9% detected once. The specimen comprised whole blood, sampled in connection with sensitization to the hapten diphenylcyclopropenone (DPC). The receptors were sampled from a middle-aged woman with alopecia areata. Some clones in this sample may be carry-over from other donors' samples.

This clonotype came up many times. The chain has TRBV7-9 and TRBJ2-1; D uncertain. CDR1 and CDR2 (germline): SEHNR, FQNEAQ (reference sequence). The ends were cut back, 3 bases at V and 3 bases at J, with 15 bases in the middle. The CDR3 extends over 16 amino acids. CDR3 nucleotides: TGTGCCAGCAGCTTGAGGAACGGCCCCAACTACAATGAGCAGTTCTTC. Translated, it gives CASSLRNGPNYNEQFF.

This clonotype occurred many times. The gene calls are TRBV18 and TRBJ1-2, with 7 bases fitting TRBD1. Trimming cost V 3 bases and J 4 bases; bases outside gene matches: 2. The germline V gene has CDR1 KGHSH and CDR2 LQKENI. This CDR3 region has 13 residues. The DNA of the CDR3 is TGTGCCAGCTCACCCGGACAGGCCTATGGCTACACCTTC. This gives the protein CASSPGQAYGYTF.

This clonotype appeared a few times. V usage is TRBV29-1 and J usage is TRBJ1-3; no firm D call. The V gene's germline CDR1 is SQVTM and CDR2 ANQGSEA. The CDR3 consists of 13 residues. V was cut by 7 bases and J by 0 bases, with 10 bases left in between. DNA of the CDR3: TGCAGCGCAACGGGCAGCTCTGGAAACACCATATATTTT. Its translation is CSATGSSGNTIYF.

The table lists this clonotype with a few counts. V gene TRBV5-4 combines with J gene TRBJ2-7, with 9 nucleotides matching TRBD2. The ends lost 1 base at V and 7 bases at J; junction bases unmatched: 9. CDR3 length equals 15 residues. The V gene's germline CDR1 is SGHNT and CDR2 YYREEE (reference sequence). CDR3 amino acids: CASSLFGSGGREQYF. Here the CDR3 DNA reads TGTGCCAGCAGCTTGTTTGGTAGCGGGGGCCGGGAGCAGTACTTC.

This clonotype was seen repeatedly, ten times or more. The rearrangement joins TRBV11-2 to TRBJ2-1; 12 positions match TRBD2. The CDR3 contains 17 residues. With V trimmed by 0 bases and J by 4 bases, 4 bases remained unmatched. The V gene's germline CDR1 is SGHAT and CDR2 FQNNGV. CDR3 protein: CASSLEGLAGNYNEQFF. The CDR3 DNA is TGTGCCAGCAGCTTAGAAGGACTAGCGGGGAATTACAATGAGCAGTTCTTC.

The table lists this clonotype with a few counts. The chain employs TRBV27 and TRBJ2-7; possibly TRBD2 for D (5 bases). V lost 3 bases and J lost 6, with 15 bases in between. The CDR3 has 14 residues. Germline assignment: CDR1 MNHEY and CDR2 SMNVEV (reference sequence). CDR3 sequence: CASSLGLGIGEQYF. The CDR3 DNA follows: TGTGCCAGCAGTTTGGGTCTCGGGATCGGCGAGCAGTACTTC.

This clonotype was recorded at least ten times. The V and J genes are TRBV5-6 and TRBJ1-4; no firm D call. V lost 5 bases and J 2 bases, leaving 10 bases between the germline ends. The V gene's germline CDR1 is SGHDT and CDR2 YYEEEE. The CDR3 runs to 14 residues. The CDR3 sequence is CASSLDGTNEKLFF. The CDR3, as DNA: TGTGCCAGCAGTTTAGACGGGACTAATGAAAAACTGTTTTTT.

Many counts were recorded for this clonotype. V usage is TRBV7-3 and J usage is TRBJ1-1; D ambiguous. Germline CDR1 and CDR2: SGHTA and FQGTGA. V shed 2 bases and J shed 1 base, with 8 bases lying between them. There are 14 residues in the CDR3. CDR3 loop: CASSLGSPNTEAFF. CDR3 DNA sequence: TGTGCCAGCAGCTTAGGGTCACCGAACACTGAAGCTTTCTTT.

The chain recombines TRBV2 with TRBJ2-2; D possibly matches TRBD1 or TRBD2 (5 bases each). There are 13 residues in the CDR3. Germline CDR1 and CDR2: SNHLY and FYNNEI. Trimming left V 8 bases short and J 7 bases short, with 14 bases between. CDR3 amino acids: CASFRDVDGELFF. The CDR3 DNA follows: TGTGCCAGCTTCCGGGACGTAGACGGGGAGCTGTTTTTT.

The table lists this clonotype with a few counts. V gene TRBV6-2 or TRBV6-3 combines with J gene TRBJ2-2; tentatively, D is TRBD1 (5 bases). Germline V gene data show CDR1 as MNHEY and CDR2 as SVGEGT. The CDR3 covers 19 residues. Trimming stripped 0 bases from V and 0 bases from J, with 17 bases between. CDR3: CASSYSTDPSDPNTGELFF. The CDR3 coding sequence is TGTGCCAGCAGTTACTCGACAGATCCTTCGGACCCGAACACCGGGGAGCTGTTTTTT.

This clonotype is labeled as medium-sized. The chain uses TRBV6-2 or TRBV6-3 and TRBJ1-6; weak D call: TRBD1 (6 bases). CDR1 is MNHEY, CDR2 SVGEGT, per germline. CDR3 length: 14 amino acids. V was shortened by 5 bases and J by 7 bases, with 12 bases between the two germline ends. Here the CDR3 reads CASSGPGDNSPLHF. The CDR3 bases are TGTGCCAGCAGTGGTCCAGGGGACAATTCACCCCTCCACTTT.

The rearrangement joins TRBV28 to TRBJ1-4, with unresolved D. V was pared by 5 bases and J by 5 bases, with 15 bases between. Per the germline V gene, CDR1 is MDHEN and CDR2 is SYDVKM. The CDR3 runs 15 residues. The chain's CDR3 is CASSPLRIRNEKLFF. The CDR3 nucleotides read TGTGCCAGCAGTCCGCTACGGATCCGGAATGAAAAACTGTTTTTT.

There are many counts of this clonotype. V and J are TRBV5-1 and TRBJ1-1; D call uncertain. Between the trimmed V and J ends, which lost 4 bases and 6 bases, there was a span of 7 bases. From germline, CDR1 is SGHRS and CDR2 YFSETQ. The CDR3 runs 11 residues. CDR3: CASSLGAEAFF. CDR3 in DNA: TGCGCCAGCAGCCTAGGAGCTGAAGCTTTCTTT.

At least ten counts were recorded for this clonotype. V usage is TRBV3-1 and J usage is TRBJ2-1; 13 bases align to TRBD2. This CDR3 is built from 17 residues. The ends lost 4 bases at V and 0 bases at J; junction bases unmatched: 3. Per the germline V gene, CDR1 is LGHDT and CDR2 is YNNKEL (reference sequence). In DNA form, the CDR3 reads TGTGCCAGCAGCCCGGGACTAGCGGGGAGCTCCTACAATGAGCAGTTCTTC. Its translation: CASSPGLAGSSYNEQFF.

This clonotype was detected many times. This chain links TRBV5-1 with TRBJ1-5; D might be TRBD1 (6 bases). CDR1 and CDR2 from the germline V gene are SGHRS and YFSETQ. The CDR3 is made up of 14 amino acids. V was clipped by 0 bases and J by 5 bases, with 9 bases between them. The CDR3 loop is CASSLAQGDQPQHF. CDR3 bases: TGCGCCAGCAGCTTGGCACAGGGTGATCAGCCCCAGCATTTT.

There are many counts of this clonotype. This sequence joins TRBV7-6 and TRBJ2-3, with D tentatively TRBD1 or TRBD2 (6 bases each). Trimming removed 1 base at V and 6 bases at J, with 11 bases between. Looked up from germline, CDR1 is SGHVS and CDR2 is FNYEAQ. The CDR3 totals 14 residues. The CDR3 DNA follows: TGTGCCAGCAGCTTAGTCGGGGGCCTTGATACGCAGTATTTT. Translation gives CASSLVGGLDTQYF.

This clonotype was observed a handful of times. CDR3 DNA: TGTGCCAGCAGCCCCCCGGGACTAGCGGGGGGACCCGGAAATGAGCAGTTCTTC. As protein: CASSPPGLAGGPGNEQFF. This chain links TRBV11-2 with TRBJ2-1; 15 bases agree with TRBD2. CDR1 and CDR2 from the germline V gene are SGHAT and FQNNGV. CDR3 length: 18 amino acids. The V and J ends lost 5 bases and 7 bases, in that order; junction bases with no gene match: 12.

The chain uses TRBV11-1 and TRBJ1-2; D is undetermined. The V gene's germline CDR1 is SGHAT and CDR2 FQDESV (reference sequence). CDR3 length: 14 residues. The V gene lost 5 bases and the J gene lost 4 bases, with 14 bases spanning the gap. CDR3 nucleotide sequence: TGTGCCAGCAGCGGGAGTGGAGCGTCCTATGGCTACACCTTC. It specifies CASSGSGASYGYTF. Full variable domain (outside the CDR3, taken from reference TRBV11-1 and TRBJ1-2): EAEVAQSPRYKITEKSQAVAFWCDPISGHATLYWYRQILGQGPELLVQFQDESVVDDSQLPKDRFSAERLKGVDSTLKIQPAELGDSAMYLCASSGSGASYGYTFGSGTRLTVV.

Many counts were recorded for this clonotype. This rearrangement joins TRBV11-2 to TRBJ2-5; maybe TRBD2 (5 bases). The germline V gene encodes CDR1 SGHAT and CDR2 FQNNGV. The CDR3 length is 15 residues. The V end was cut by 8 bases, the J end by 0 bases, with 16 bases between. In nucleotides, the CDR3 is TGTGCCAGCGATCCGCGGGCTAGCTACCAAGAGACCCAGTACTTC. Amino acid sequence: CASDPRASYQETQYF.

The genes are TRBV6-4 and TRBJ1-2; D gene ambiguous. The V and J ends lost 2 bases and 4 bases respectively, with 14 bases between them. The CDR3 spans 15 residues. The V gene's germline CDR1 is MRHNA and CDR2 SNTAGT. This chain's CDR3 is CASSDGSGFGYGYTF. The CDR3 coding sequence is TGTGCCAGCAGTGACGGCTCCGGTTTTGGCTATGGCTACACCTTC.

CDR3 coding DNA: TGTGCCAGCAGTGACTTGGAAGTGGCGGTCCAACTTAGCAATCAGCCCCAGCATTTT. This translates into CASSDLEVAVQLSNQPQHF. The rearrangement links TRBV6-4 to TRBJ1-5; D is undetermined. This CDR3 is built from 19 residues. V dropped 1 base and J dropped 0 bases, with 19 bases sitting between them. Germline-derived CDR1 and CDR2 are MRHNA and SNTAGT.

This clonotype was detected many times. This chain uses TRBV12-3 or TRBV12-4 with TRBJ2-5, with D possibly matching TRBD1 (6 bases). V was clipped by 7 bases and J by 3 bases, with 15 bases between them. CDR3 length: 14 amino acids. Here the CDR3 reads CASTPDRRKETQYF. CDR3 DNA sequence: TGTGCCAGCACCCCTGACAGGAGAAAAGAGACCCAGTACTTC.